This entry features one TCR beta chain sequence. Germline CDR1 is SGHTA and CDR2 is FQGNSA. The ends were cut back, 8 bases at V and 8 bases at J, with 15 bases in the middle. The CDR3 sequence is 13 residues long. Original processing notes: Researchers report that nucleated cell counts were estimated from reference gene primer amplification. Here immunoSEQ multiplex PCR was the method, and the copy in TCRdb shows in-frame clones only, minus some. From that table come the V and J calls and clone size; the DNA was used to work out D and trimming. The data show about 40,000 clones, about nine tenths seen once. This entry comes from a study of blood T cell repertoires in COVID-19. Study context: The samples span acute and convalescent COVID-19 from the United States, Italy and Spain. PBMCs, B-cell-depleted T cells, or T cells were the source of the cDNA or gDNA that made up the material.

J is TRBJ1-4 and V is TRBV7-2; TRBD1 is a possible D gene (5 bases). Input material: peripheral blood. The receptor's source is a man in his sixties with acute or convalescent COVID-19. The CDR3 sequence: CASGGGGLEKLFF. The CDR3 nucleotides are TGTGCCAGCGGTGGGGGGGGACTGGAAAAACTGTTTTTT.